The 5 T cell receptor beta chains below all came from one sample that was sequenced in a study of CD8 T cells in Susac syndrome. Reverse transcription of roughly 0.5 to 1 ug RNA was carried out with random hexamers. TCRdb fed the immunoSEQ multiplex PCR reads into MiXCR, producing one record per CDR3 protein. The data show about 76,000 distinct CDR3 sequences, approximately 94% seen once. The specimen was CD8+ T cells from PBMCs. All receptors come from a human donor with Susac syndrome.

This chain joins TRBV12-5 and TRBJ1-1; no firm D call. Germline assignment: CDR1 LGHNT and CDR2 FRNRAP. CDR3 size: 16 residues. Trimming pared 0 bases from V and 1 base from J, leaving 12 bases between. CDR3 amino acids: CASGLVLGSRNTEAFF. The DNA of the CDR3 is TGTGCTAGTGGTTTGGTTTTGGGTAGTCGGAACACTGAAGCTTTCTTT.

This clonotype is a singleton in its sample. The rearrangement links TRBV27 to TRBJ2-7, with D possibly being TRBD1 (7 bases). From germline, CDR1 is MNHEY and CDR2 SMNVEV (reference sequence). This CDR3 is built from 15 residues. V lost 6 bases, J lost 6 bases, and 21 bases lay in between. The CDR3 protein is CASSPRGLGGFEQYF. CDR3 coding DNA: TGTGCCAGCAGCCCAAGGGGGCTGGGGGGTTTCGAGCAGTACTTC.

The genes are TRBV9 and TRBJ2-1; TRBD2 matches at 13 bases. The CDR3 length is 18 residues. The V and J ends lost 0 bases and 4 bases, in that order; junction bases with no gene match: 7. Germline CDR1 SGDLS, CDR2 YYNGEE. DNA of the CDR3: TGTGCCAGCAGCGTAGTCCCTAGGACTAGCGGGGGATACAATGAGCAGTTCTTC. Encoded protein: CASSVVPRTSGGYNEQFF.

The chain carries TRBV5-6 and TRBJ2-6; a weak D match, TRBD1 (6 bases). V shed 4 bases and J shed 0 bases, with 14 bases lying between them. Germline CDR1 is SGHDT and CDR2 is YYEEEE. The CDR3 covers 17 residues. CDR3 sequence: CASSPQGFLSGANVLTF. In DNA, the CDR3 is TGTGCCAGCAGCCCACAGGGATTCCTCTCTGGGGCCAACGTCCTGACTTTC.

The V call is TRBV27, the J call TRBJ2-7, with D unresolved. CDR1 MNHEY and CDR2 SMNVEV come from the germline V gene (reference sequence). The V end was cut by 10 bases, the J end by 0 bases, with 10 bases between. CDR3 size: 12 residues. This CDR3 reads CATLASSYEQYF. CDR3 DNA: TGTGCCACCCTTGCGAGCTCCTACGAGCAGTACTTC.